The text below deals with one T cell receptor beta chain. The antigen is unknown. Here immunoSEQ multiplex PCR was the method, and the copy in TCRdb shows in-frame clones only, minus some. The table has 100,000 to 150,000 clones, about 88% seen once; the top ten hold 3.5%. The data belong to a study of T cell responses to AZD1222 COVID-19 vaccine. Study results and limitations: The span of vaccine-associated CD4 TCRs extended across spike, with dominance at 160-218 and 743-854.

Trimming at V came to 4 bases and at J to 8 bases, leaving 9 bases not matched to a gene. CDR1 LGHNA and CDR2 YNFKEQ come from the germline V gene. The CDR3 runs 15 residues. This clonotype was sampled from an adult who received the AZD1222 COVID-19 vaccine. The sequenced sample was peripheral blood, obtained 28 days after the second AZD1222 dose. The gene calls are TRBV4-2 and TRBJ1-2; TRBD1 aligns across 11 bases. CDR3 region: CASSRTGGSVGGYTF. Written as DNA, the CDR3 is TGTGCCAGCAGCCGGACAGGGGGCTCAGTAGGAGGCTACACCTTC.